The 5 T cell receptor beta chains given below trace back to one sample, sequenced in a study of blood T cell repertoires in COVID-19. Data came from immunoSEQ multiplex PCR; TCRdb stores just in-frame clones and leaves some out. The table lists about 400,000 clones, just under 90% of them singletons. The sample comprised PBMCs or T cells enriched from blood (not recorded which). The receptors were gathered from a young woman who had recovered from COVID-19.

The rearrangement links TRBV30 to TRBJ1-5; D might be TRBD1 (6 bases). Trimming removed 3 bases from V and 7 bases from J, with 13 bases in between. Germline V gene data show CDR1 as GTSNPN and CDR2 as SVGIG (reference sequence). This CDR3 spans 13 amino acids. The CDR3 sequence: CAWSGGAGQPQHF. The CDR3 coding sequence is TGTGCCTGGAGCGGGGGGGCAGGGCAGCCCCAGCATTTT.

The gene calls are TRBV28 and TRBJ2-3; a weak D match, TRBD2 (7 bases). The CDR3 consists of 16 residues. Trimming removed 6 bases at V and 4 bases at J, with 20 bases between. From germline, CDR1 is MDHEN and CDR2 SYDVKM. Here the CDR3 reads CASSVRGRGAADTQYF. Written as DNA, the CDR3 is TGTGCCAGCAGCGTTAGGGGGAGGGGGGCTGCAGATACGCAGTATTTT.

This chain connects TRBV11-3 to TRBJ2-1; TRBD1 aligns across 7 bases. V dropped 4 bases and J dropped 6; count of bases not matched to a gene: 6. The CDR3 covers 14 residues. Germline V CDR1 and CDR2: SGHNT, YENEEA. As DNA, the CDR3 is TGTGCCAGCAGCTCTCGACAGGGTTTCAATGAGCAGTTCTTC. It encodes CASSSRQGFNEQFF.

The CDR3 DNA reads TGCAGTGCTAGTAACAGGGTGGAGACCCAGTACTTC. Amino acids: CSASNRVETQYF. The chain joins TRBV20-1 to TRBJ2-5; D may be TRBD1 (6 bases). V was clipped by 3 bases and J by 5 bases, with 10 bases between them. CDR1 is DFQATT, CDR2 SNEGSKA, per germline (reference sequence). The CDR3 loop spans 12 amino acids.

This chain uses TRBV6-2 or TRBV6-3 with TRBJ2-1; 10 bases map to TRBD2. Per germline, CDR1 MNHEY and CDR2 SVGEGT. The trim removed 5 bases at V and 7 bases at J, leaving 11 bases unmatched. The CDR3 runs 16 residues. The CDR3 DNA sequence: TGTGCCAGCAGTCCCTCGAGCGGGAGGGCCCGGAATGAGCAGTTCTTC. Translation: CASSPSSGRARNEQFF.